Below, 16 T cell receptor beta chains from the same sample are listed, as sequenced in a study of T cells in Graves' hyperthyroidism and ophthalmopathy. There were TCR beta CDR3 regions amplified from RNA transcripts. Using the HTBI primer set, a first-round RT-PCR was run on the TCR CDR3. MiXCR, run by TCRdb on the multiplex PCR reads, gives a single entry per CDR3 protein. This sample has approximately 400,000 distinct CDR3 sequences; around 18% occur once, and the top ten carry over 35%. Sequencing was performed on blood. The receptors were sampled from a man younger than 35 with Graves' ophthalmopathy.

This clonotype was detected many times. The rearrangement joins TRBV6-1 to TRBJ1-1; 7 bases are shared with TRBD1. The junction had 8 bases not matched to a gene; V was cut back by 6 bases and J by 1 base. The CDR3 runs to 15 residues. Germline loops: CDR1 MNHNS, CDR2 SASEGT. The CDR3 here is CASRRGPYSNTEAFF. For the CDR3, the DNA is TGTGCCAGCAGGAGGGGGCCCTACTCGAACACTGAAGCTTTCTTT.

This clonotype occurred many times. This chain joins TRBV6-6 and TRBJ2-3, with 7 bases that match TRBD1. CDR1 and CDR2 (germline): MNHNY, SVGAGI (reference sequence). The CDR3 runs 14 residues. V gave up 2 bases and J gave up 4 bases; unmatched junction bases: 3. CDR3 in amino acids: CASSYNRGADTQYF. CDR3 bases: TGTGCCAGCAGTTACAACAGGGGAGCAGATACGCAGTATTTT.

This clonotype was seen at least ten times. The chain recombines TRBV7-2 with TRBJ2-7, with D uncertain. The CDR3 loop spans 13 amino acids. In germline, CDR1 is SGHTA, CDR2 FQGNSA. V shed 5 bases and J shed 1 base, with 9 bases lying between them. CDR3 sequence (DNA): TGTGCCAGCAGCCCCAGAATGTCCTACGAGCAGTACTTC. It yields the protein CASSPRMSYEQYF.

The chain is built from TRBV12-3 or TRBV12-4 and TRBJ2-1; D could derive from TRBD1 or TRBD2 (6 bases each). The V end was cut by 5 bases, the J end by 7 bases, with 18 bases between. The length of the CDR3 is 15 residues. The DNA for the CDR3 is TGTGCCAGCAGTCCCGGGGGCCGGCCGCGAAATGAGCAGTTCTTC. Protein product: CASSPGGRPRNEQFF.

This clonotype was detected ten times or more. The chain is built from TRBV10-3 and TRBJ1-1; 9 bases agree with TRBD1. The CDR3 is 13 residues long. Germline values: CDR1 ENHRY, CDR2 SYGVKD. The ends lost 8 bases at V and 4 bases at J; junction bases unmatched: 5. The CDR3 here is CAIGDRAVTEAFF. The CDR3 nucleotides are TGTGCCATCGGGGACAGGGCGGTCACTGAAGCTTTCTTT.

This clonotype was counted many times. The CDR3 sequence is CASTPESGETQYF. CDR3 nucleotide sequence: TGTGCCAGCACTCCGGAGTCGGGGGAGACCCAGTACTTC. This rearrangement joins TRBV2 to TRBJ2-5; tentative D call: TRBD2 (5 bases). The germline gives CDR1 SNHLY, CDR2 FYNNEI. The CDR3 runs to 13 residues. The V gene lost 7 bases and the J gene lost 5 bases, with 14 bases spanning the gap.

This sequence joins TRBV24-1 and TRBJ1-1, with a weak D call TRBD1 (6 bases). The CDR3 sequence is 14 residues long. From germline, CDR1 is KGHDR and CDR2 SFDVKD. V lost 4 bases and J lost 0, with 8 bases in between. The CDR3: CATSDRGVNTEAFF. CDR3 nucleotide sequence: TGTGCCACCAGTGACAGGGGAGTGAACACTGAAGCTTTCTTT.

This clonotype has ten or more counts. The rearrangement links TRBV7-3 to TRBJ2-5; D perhaps matches TRBD1 (6 bases). The CDR3 covers 14 residues. The germline V gene encodes CDR1 SGHTA and CDR2 FQGTGA. Trimming pared 2 bases from V and 4 bases from J, leaving 11 bases between. The CDR3 coding sequence is TGTGCCAGCAGCTTAGGGGGCCAGGGAGAGACCCAGTACTTC. Its translation is CASSLGGQGETQYF.

This clonotype showed up just a few times. The J gene is TRBJ1-2, the V gene TRBV10-1; D remains unclear. The CDR3 runs to 13 residues. Trimming took off 3 bases at V and 5 bases at J, with 10 bases between the two ends. Germline CDR1 is WNHNN and CDR2 is SYGVQD (reference sequence). Written as DNA, the CDR3 is TGCGCCAGCAGTGACCAGCTGCCGTATGGCTACACCTTC. Translated: CASSDQLPYGYTF.

This clonotype was observed many times. The CDR3: CASSQGDWGAYEQYF. Written as DNA, the CDR3 is TGTGCCAGCAGCCAAGGGGACTGGGGGGCCTACGAGCAGTACTTC. This rearrangement joins TRBV3-1 to TRBJ2-7, with a weak D call TRBD2 (6 bases). This CDR3 has 15 amino acids. The V gene's germline CDR1 is LGHDT and CDR2 YNNKEL (reference sequence). Trimming pared 1 base from V and 2 bases from J, leaving 12 bases between.

This clonotype was counted many times. The V gene is TRBV6-1, the J gene TRBJ1-2, with TRBD1 identical over 10 bases. The germline V gene has CDR1 MNHNS and CDR2 SASEGT. The CDR3 sequence is 13 residues long. V lost 6 bases to trimming and J lost 8 bases; unmatched junction nucleotides: 6. CDR3 loop: CASSDRGLFGYTF. The DNA of the CDR3 is TGTGCCAGCAGCGACAGGGGGCTTTTCGGCTACACCTTC.

This clonotype appeared a few times. This chain joins TRBV3-1 and TRBJ1-1; the D is unclear. Germline-derived CDR1 and CDR2 are LGHDT and YNNKEL (reference sequence). The CDR3 covers 14 residues. Trimming took 1 base from V and 0 from J, leaving 6 bases between them. CDR3 protein: CASSQARLNTEAFF. The CDR3 DNA reads TGTGCCAGCAGCCAAGCCCGGTTGAACACTGAAGCTTTCTTT. Full variable domain (missing parts from reference TRBV3-1 and TRBJ1-1): DTAVSQTPKYLVTQMGNDKSIKCEQNLGHDTMYWYKQDSKKFLKIMFSYNNKELIINETVPNRFSPKSPDKAHLNLHINSLELGDSAVYFCASSQARLNTEAFFGQGTRLTVV.

The rearrangement links TRBV12-3 or TRBV12-4 to TRBJ1-2; D is unresolved. V was pared by 6 bases and J by 5 bases, with 19 bases between. CDR3 length: 15 residues. The CDR3: CASSPTLKGFYGYTF. Written as DNA, the CDR3 is TGTGCCAGCAGCCCTACCCTCAAAGGGTTTTATGGCTACACCTTC.

This clonotype was seen a handful of times. The chain recombines TRBV7-2 with TRBJ1-3, with TRBD1 identical over 9 bases. Germline assignment: CDR1 SGHTA and CDR2 FQGNSA. Losses at the gene ends were 5 bases for V and 0 bases for J; bases not matched to a gene: 8. The CDR3 loop spans 17 amino acids. The CDR3 here is CASSPGTGNPSGNTIYF. CDR3 sequence (DNA): TGTGCCAGCAGCCCCGGGACAGGGAACCCCTCTGGAAACACCATATATTTT.

The chain carries TRBV3-1 and TRBJ2-7, with 8 bases identical to TRBD1. The V gene's germline CDR1 is LGHDT and CDR2 YNNKEL (reference sequence). The CDR3 sequence is 16 residues long. The ends lost 1 base at V and 2 bases at J; junction bases unmatched: 7. CDR3: CASSQVRSGQAYEQYF. The CDR3 DNA sequence: TGTGCCAGCAGCCAAGTTCGATCGGGACAGGCCTACGAGCAGTACTTC.

This sequence joins TRBV20-1 and TRBJ2-3, with TRBD1 matching over 8 bases. This CDR3 comprises 15 residues. Germline loops: CDR1 DFQATT, CDR2 SNEGSKA (reference sequence). V was clipped by 2 bases and J by 2 bases; unmatched bases: 6. The CDR3 loop is CSARIPGGLTDTQYF. CDR3 in DNA: TGCAGTGCTAGAATCCCAGGGGGCCTCACAGATACGCAGTATTTT.